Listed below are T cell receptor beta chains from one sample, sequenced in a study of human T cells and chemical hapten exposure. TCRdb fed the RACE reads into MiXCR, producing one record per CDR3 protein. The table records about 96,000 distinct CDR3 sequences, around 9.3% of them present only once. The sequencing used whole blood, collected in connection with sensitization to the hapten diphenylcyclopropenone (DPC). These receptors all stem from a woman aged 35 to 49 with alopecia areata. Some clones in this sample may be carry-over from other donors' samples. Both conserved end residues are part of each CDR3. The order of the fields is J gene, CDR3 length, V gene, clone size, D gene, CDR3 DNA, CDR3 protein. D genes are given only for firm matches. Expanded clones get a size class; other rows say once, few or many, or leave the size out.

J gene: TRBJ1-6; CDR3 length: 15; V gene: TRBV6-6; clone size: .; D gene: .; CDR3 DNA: TGTGCCAGCAGTTACTCAGACAAATTTAATTCACCCCTCCACTTT; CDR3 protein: CASSYSDKFNSPLHF
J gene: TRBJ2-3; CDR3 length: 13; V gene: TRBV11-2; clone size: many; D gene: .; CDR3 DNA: TGTGCCAGCAGCTTAGTGCGGACAGATACGCAGTATTTT; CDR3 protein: CASSLVRTDTQYF
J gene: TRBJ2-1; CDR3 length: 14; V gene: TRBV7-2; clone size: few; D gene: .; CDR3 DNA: TGTGCCAGCAGCCATGGGGGAACCTACAATGAGCAGTTCTTC; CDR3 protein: CASSHGGTYNEQFF
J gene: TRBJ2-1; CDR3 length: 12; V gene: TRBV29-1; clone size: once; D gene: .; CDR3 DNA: TGCGCCGGAAGGCAGGGAGGACATGAGCAGTTCTTC; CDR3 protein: CAGRQGGHEQFF
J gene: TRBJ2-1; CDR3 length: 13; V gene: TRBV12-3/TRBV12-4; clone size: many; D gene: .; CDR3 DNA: TGTGCCAGCAGTTTATGGGGTGGGAATGAGCAGTTCTTC; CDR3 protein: CASSLWGGNEQFF
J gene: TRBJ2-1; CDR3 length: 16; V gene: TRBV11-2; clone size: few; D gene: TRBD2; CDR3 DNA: TGTGCCAGCAGCCCCCGAACTAGCGGGAAGGCCGATGAGCAGTTCTTC; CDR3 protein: CASSPRTSGKADEQFF
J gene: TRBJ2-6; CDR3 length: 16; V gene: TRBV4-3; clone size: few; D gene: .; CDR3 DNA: TGCGCCAGCAGCCAAGAGGGGTACTCTGGGGCCAACGTCCTGACTTTC; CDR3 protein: CASSQEGYSGANVLTF
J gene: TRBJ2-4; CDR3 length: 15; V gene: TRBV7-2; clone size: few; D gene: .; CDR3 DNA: TGTGCCAGCAGCCAGGTCTCAGTAGCCAAAAACATTCAGTACTTC; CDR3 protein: CASSQVSVAKNIQYF
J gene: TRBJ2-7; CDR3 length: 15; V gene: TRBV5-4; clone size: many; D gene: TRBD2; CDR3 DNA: TGTGCCAGCAGCCCTCGTAGCGGGAGAGTCTACGAGCAGTACTTC; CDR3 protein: CASSPRSGRVYEQYF
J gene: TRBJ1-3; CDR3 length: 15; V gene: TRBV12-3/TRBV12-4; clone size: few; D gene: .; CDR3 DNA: TGTGCCAGCAGTTTAGCGATGCACTCTGGAAACACCATATATTTT; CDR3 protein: CASSLAMHSGNTIYF
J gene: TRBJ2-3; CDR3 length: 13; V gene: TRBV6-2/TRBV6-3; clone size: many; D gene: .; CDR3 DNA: TGTGCCATCCGAGGCCAGGGAGAGAATACGCAGTATTTT; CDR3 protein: CAIRGQGENTQYF
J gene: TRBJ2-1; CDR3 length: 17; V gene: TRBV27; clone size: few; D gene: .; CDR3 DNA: TGTGCCAGCAAGGCCGCGGGCCAAAGGCGACCCAACAATGAGCAGTTCTTC; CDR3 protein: CASKAAGQRRPNNEQFF
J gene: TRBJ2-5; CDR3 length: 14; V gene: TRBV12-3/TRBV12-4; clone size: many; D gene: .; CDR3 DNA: TGTGCCAGCAGTCGAGCTCGGGACCAAGAGACCCAGTACTTC; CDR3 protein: CASSRARDQETQYF
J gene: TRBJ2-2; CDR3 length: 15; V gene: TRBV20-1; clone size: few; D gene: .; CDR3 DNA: TGCAGTGCTAGATTGCCGGGACTTGTCACCGGGGAGCTGTTTTTT; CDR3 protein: CSARLPGLVTGELFF
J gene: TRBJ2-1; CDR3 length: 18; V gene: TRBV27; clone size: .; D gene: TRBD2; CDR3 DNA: TGTGCCAGCAGTTTATCGTGGACTAGGTACAACTCCTACAATGAGCAGTTCTTC; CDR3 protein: CASSLSWTRYNSYNEQFF
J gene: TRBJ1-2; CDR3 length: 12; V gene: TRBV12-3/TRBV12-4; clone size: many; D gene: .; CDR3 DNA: TGTGCCAGCAGTTTAGCGCGTGGGGGCTACACCTTC; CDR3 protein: CASSLARGGYTF
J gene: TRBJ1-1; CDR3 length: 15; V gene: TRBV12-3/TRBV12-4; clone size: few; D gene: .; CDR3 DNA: TGTGCCAGCAGTCCCACAGGGCCCCTGAACACTGAAGCTTTCTTT; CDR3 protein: CASSPTGPLNTEAFF
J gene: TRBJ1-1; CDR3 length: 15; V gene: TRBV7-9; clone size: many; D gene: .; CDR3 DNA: TGTGCCAGCAGCTCCACGGGACACAGAAACACTGAAGCTTTCTTT; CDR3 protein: CASSSTGHRNTEAFF
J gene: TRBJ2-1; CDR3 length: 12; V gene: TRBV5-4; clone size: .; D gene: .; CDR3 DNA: TGTGCCAGCAGTTCAGGTTACAATGAGCAGTTCTTC; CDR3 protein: CASSSGYNEQFF
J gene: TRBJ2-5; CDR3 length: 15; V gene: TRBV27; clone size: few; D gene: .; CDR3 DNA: TGTGCCAGCAGTTGGGCAGACGCCCCCAAAGAGACCCAGTACTTC; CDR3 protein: CASSWADAPKETQYF
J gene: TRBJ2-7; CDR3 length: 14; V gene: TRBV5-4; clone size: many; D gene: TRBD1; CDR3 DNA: TGTGCCAGCAGCTGGACAGGCCAACCCTACGAGCAGTACTTC; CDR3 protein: CASSWTGQPYEQYF
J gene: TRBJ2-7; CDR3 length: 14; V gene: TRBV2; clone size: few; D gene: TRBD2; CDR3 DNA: TGTGCCAGCCCCAGGACTAGCGGGGGCGGCGAGCAGTACTTC; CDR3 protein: CASPRTSGGGEQYF
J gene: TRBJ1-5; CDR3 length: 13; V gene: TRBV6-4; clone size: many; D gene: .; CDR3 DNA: TGTGCCAGCAGTGTTACAGTTAATCAGCCCCAGCATTTT; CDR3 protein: CASSVTVNQPQHF
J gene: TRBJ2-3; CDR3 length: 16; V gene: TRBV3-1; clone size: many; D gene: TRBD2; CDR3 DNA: TGTGCCAGCAGCCGGAGGAAAGCGGGAGGGGAAGATACGCAGTATTTT; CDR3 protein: CASSRRKAGGEDTQYF
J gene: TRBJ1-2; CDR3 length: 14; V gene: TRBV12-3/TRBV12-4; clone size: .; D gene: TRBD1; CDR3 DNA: TGTGCCAGCAGTTGGATGAGACAGGGGTATGGCTACACCTTC; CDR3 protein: CASSWMRQGYGYTF
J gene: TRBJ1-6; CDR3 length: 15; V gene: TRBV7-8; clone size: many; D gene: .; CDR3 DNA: TGTGCCAGCAGCTTACTAGGGCTCCAGAATTCACCCCTCCACTTT; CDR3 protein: CASSLLGLQNSPLHF
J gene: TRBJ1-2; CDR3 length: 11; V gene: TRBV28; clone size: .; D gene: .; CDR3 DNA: TGTGCCAGCAGTTTCAATTCGGGCTACACCTTC; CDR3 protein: CASSFNSGYTF
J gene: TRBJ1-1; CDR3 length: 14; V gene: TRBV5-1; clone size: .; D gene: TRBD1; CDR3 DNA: TGCGCCAGCAGCTCACAGGGGGGGAACACTGAAGCTTTCTTT; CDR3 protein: CASSSQGGNTEAFF
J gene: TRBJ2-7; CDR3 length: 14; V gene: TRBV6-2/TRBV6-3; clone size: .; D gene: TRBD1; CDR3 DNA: TGTGCCAGCAGCCGGACAGGGGGCTTTTACGAGCAGTACTTC; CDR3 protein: CASSRTGGFYEQYF
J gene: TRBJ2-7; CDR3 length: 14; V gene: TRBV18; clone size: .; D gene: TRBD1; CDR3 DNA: TGTGCCAGCTCGTTCGGGACAGGGTACTACGAGCAGTACTTC; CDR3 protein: CASSFGTGYYEQYF
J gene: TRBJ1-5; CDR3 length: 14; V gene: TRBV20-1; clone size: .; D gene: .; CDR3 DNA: TGCAGTGCTCTGGACGGGACGGGGGATCAGCCCCAGCATTTT; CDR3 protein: CSALDGTGDQPQHF
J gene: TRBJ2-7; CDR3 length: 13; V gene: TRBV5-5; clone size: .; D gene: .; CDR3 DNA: TGTGCCAGCAGCTTGACTATCTCCTACGAGCAGTACTTC; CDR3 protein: CASSLTISYEQYF
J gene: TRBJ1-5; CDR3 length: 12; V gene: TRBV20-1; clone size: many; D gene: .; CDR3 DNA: TGCAGTGCTTACGGTAATAATCAGCCCCAGCATTTT; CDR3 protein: CSAYGNNQPQHF
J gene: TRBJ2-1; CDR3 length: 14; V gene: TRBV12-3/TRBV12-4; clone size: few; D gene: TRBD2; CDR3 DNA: TGTGCCAGCAATTCCCTAGCGGGAAGTAATGAGCAGTTCTTC; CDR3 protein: CASNSLAGSNEQFF
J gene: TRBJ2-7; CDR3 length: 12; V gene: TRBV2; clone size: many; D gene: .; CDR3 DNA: TGTGCCAGCGGGGCAGGCCCCTACGAGCAGTACTTC; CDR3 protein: CASGAGPYEQYF
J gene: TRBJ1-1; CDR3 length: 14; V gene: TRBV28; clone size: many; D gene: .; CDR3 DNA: TGTGCCAGCAGTTCCGACAGATTGAACACTGAAGCTTTCTTT; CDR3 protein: CASSSDRLNTEAFF
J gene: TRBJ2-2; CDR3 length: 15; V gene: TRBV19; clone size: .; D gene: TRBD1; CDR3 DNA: TGTGCCAGTAGTATGGCGACAGGGTCTTTTGTGGAGCTGTTTTTT; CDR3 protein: CASSMATGSFVELFF